Each of the 3 T cell receptor beta chains below was sequenced from the same sample in a study of blood T cell repertoires in COVID-19. The table came from immunoSEQ multiplex PCR; TCRdb's copy has only in-frame clones and leaves some out. The table shows about 520,000 clones, with approximately 85% occurring only once. The sequencing input was peripheral blood. Source of these receptors: a human donor in a cohort sampled during active COVID-19.

The rearrangement uses TRBV2 and TRBJ1-2, with 10 nucleotides matching TRBD1. Germline V gives CDR1 SNHLY, CDR2 FYNNEI. The J segment lost 7 bases and the V segment lost 9 bases, leaving 8 bases of the junction unmatched. The CDR3 spans 13 residues. The CDR3 reads CARARDRGFGYTF. CDR3 DNA sequence: TGTGCCAGGGCCCGGGACAGGGGTTTTGGCTACACCTTC. Supplemented by reference TRBV2 and TRBJ1-2, the full variable domain reads EPEVTQTPSHQVTQMGQEVILRCVPISNHLYFYWYRQILGQKVEFLVSFYNNEISEKSEIFDDQFSVERPDGSNFTLKIRSTKLEDSAMYFCARARDRGFGYTFGSGTRLTVV.

V and J are TRBV5-1 and TRBJ2-1; no firm D call. Trimming shortened V by 4 bases and J by 0 bases, and 8 bases separated the two germline ends. This CDR3 spans 14 amino acids. Germline loops: CDR1 SGHRS, CDR2 YFSETQ. The chain's CDR3 is CASSTDFSYNEQFF. DNA for the CDR3: TGCGCCAGCAGCACCGACTTCTCCTACAATGAGCAGTTCTTC. Based on the CDR3 plus reference TRBV5-1 and TRBJ2-1, the full variable domain is KAGVTQTPRYLIKTRGQQVTLSCSPISGHRSVSWYQQTPGQGLQFLFEYFSETQRNKGNFPGRFSGRQFSNSRSEMNVSTLELGDSALYLCASSTDFSYNEQFFGPGTRLTVL.

This clone was picked up a small number of times. The rearrangement joins TRBV7-8 to TRBJ2-7; TRBD2 matches 9 bases. V lost 5 bases to trimming and J lost 6 bases; unmatched junction nucleotides: 14. CDR1 is SGHVS, CDR2 FQNEAQ, per germline. This CDR3 has 16 residues. The CDR3 bases are TGTGCCAGCAGCCCGGTATGGGGTAGCGGGAGTGGCGAGCAGTACTTC. The encoded protein is CASSPVWGSGSGEQYF.